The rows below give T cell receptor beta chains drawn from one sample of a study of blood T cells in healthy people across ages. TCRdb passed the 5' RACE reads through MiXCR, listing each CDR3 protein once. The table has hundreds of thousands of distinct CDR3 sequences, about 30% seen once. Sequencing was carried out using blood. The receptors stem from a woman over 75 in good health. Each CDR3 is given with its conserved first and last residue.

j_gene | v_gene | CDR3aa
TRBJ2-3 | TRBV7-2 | CASSLQGGSTDTQYF
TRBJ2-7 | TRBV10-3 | CAKATSGGNYEQYF
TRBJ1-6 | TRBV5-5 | CASSLAGGDNSPLHF
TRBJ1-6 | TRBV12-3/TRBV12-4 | CASSFYGGPLHF
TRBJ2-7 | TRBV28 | CATRRDSEDEQYF
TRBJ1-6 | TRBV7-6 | CASSPRQGQRENSPLHF
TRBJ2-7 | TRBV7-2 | CASSLVPPGTYEQYF
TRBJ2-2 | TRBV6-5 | CASRISGGGTGELFF
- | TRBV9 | CASSPSGQGSYYEQYF
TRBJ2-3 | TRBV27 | CASSFGWGGGAVTDTQYF